This entry lists 5 T cell receptor beta chains sequenced from one sample in a study of patients and donors after allogeneic stem cell transplantation (dated by TCRdb to about 2020). The receptor library was made with RT-PCR. Sequencing relied on a NextSeq 550. The public sequencing data were trimmed at Q25 with fastp and processed into clonotypes with MiXCR by TCRdb, which kept only in-frame beta chains. Here each entry gathers all rows of one CDR3 protein and keeps the most common genes and DNA. The sample yields 150,000 to 200,000 distinct CDR3 sequences; around 28% were counted once. Around 3% of the sample is in the top ten clones. The source material was blood, either unsorted or a sorted T cell fraction (not recorded which). All receptors derive from a human donor who was either an allogeneic HSCT recipient or a stem cell or donor lymphocyte infusion donor (not recorded which). It is not recorded whose cells these are; they may come from a transplant donor.

The chain joins TRBV27 to TRBJ2-3; D not resolved. This CDR3 is 14 amino acids long. CDR1 is MNHEY, CDR2 SMNVEV, per germline (reference sequence). Trimming removed 3 bases from V and 2 bases from J, with 9 bases in between. The CDR3 region is CASSLATVTDTQYF. The CDR3 DNA sequence: TGTGCCAGCAGTTTGGCGACGGTCACAGATACGCAGTATTTT.

This clonotype has just a few counts. V usage is TRBV28 and J usage is TRBJ1-3, with D hard to call. The V end lost 4 bases, the J end lost 0 bases, and 10 bases lay between the germline ends. The CDR3 runs 15 residues. Germline CDR1 is MDHEN and CDR2 is SYDVKM. Written as DNA, the CDR3 is TGTGCCAGCAGTTCGGCGGGTTTCTCTGGAAACACCATATATTTT. Translated, it gives CASSSAGFSGNTIYF.

In this sample, this clonotype turned up a few times. The chain employs TRBV6-2 or TRBV6-3 and TRBJ2-7; D remains ambiguous. Trimming shortened V by 2 bases and J by 0 bases, and 2 bases separated the two germline ends. Germline assignment: CDR1 MNHEY and CDR2 SVGEGT. The CDR3 extends over 12 amino acids. DNA of the CDR3: TGTGCCAGCAGTTACGCCTCCTACGAGCAGTACTTC. Amino acid sequence: CASSYASYEQYF.

DNA for the CDR3: TGTGCCAGCGGGGCCGGTGCGGCTGGAAACACCATATATTTT. It codes for CASGAGAAGNTIYF. The J gene is TRBJ1-3, the V gene TRBV10-3; D may be TRBD1 (5 bases). This CDR3 has 14 residues. V was cut by 10 bases and J by 2 bases, with 15 bases left in between. Germline assignment: CDR1 ENHRY and CDR2 SYGVKD.

The chain joins TRBV12-3 or TRBV12-4 to TRBJ2-5; D ambiguous. CDR3 size: 12 residues. With 3 bases removed from V and 4 bases from J, the gap between germline ends came to 6 bases. The CDR3 loop reads CASSFSRETQYF. In nucleotides, the CDR3 is TGTGCCAGCAGTTTTAGCCGAGAGACCCAGTACTTC.